The 16 T cell receptor beta chains listed next were all sequenced from one sample in a study of shared clonotypes between healthy human individuals. Data came from immunoSEQ multiplex PCR; TCRdb stores just in-frame clones and leaves some out. In the table there are about 480,000 clones, 79% of which are singletons. Sequenced sample: PBMCs. The receptor source for this set is a woman aged 35 to 49 in good health. Some clones in this sample may be carry-over from other donors' samples.

This clone was seen more than once but under ten times. V is TRBV10-3 and J is TRBJ1-5, with D maybe TRBD1 (5 bases). CDR1 and CDR2 from the germline V gene are ENHRY and SYGVKD. The CDR3 contains 14 residues. V was trimmed by 6 bases and J by 2 bases, leaving 11 bases between them. For the CDR3, the DNA is TGTGCCATCAGCACCGGGGGGGGCAATCAGCCCCAGCATTTT. Amino acid sequence: CAISTGGGNQPQHF.

The chain has TRBV9 and TRBJ2-7; perhaps TRBD1 as D (6 bases). Looked up from germline, CDR1 is SGDLS and CDR2 is YYNGEE. V lost 0 bases, J lost 7 bases, and 17 bases lay in between. The length of the CDR3 is 15 residues. The CDR3 sequence: CASSVGGQLQGEQYF. CDR3 DNA sequence: TGTGCCAGCAGCGTAGGCGGACAGCTGCAAGGGGAGCAGTACTTC.

This clone was seen just once. The V and J genes are TRBV4-3 and TRBJ2-2, with 15 nucleotides matching TRBD2. The V gene end was trimmed by 0 bases and the J gene end by 7 bases; junction bases not matched to a gene: 9. There are 19 residues in the CDR3. CDR1 is LGHNA, CDR2 YSLEER, per germline. The CDR3 region is CASSQEKGLAGGGNGELFF. For the CDR3, the DNA is TGCGCCAGCAGCCAAGAAAAGGGACTAGCGGGAGGAGGTAACGGGGAGCTGTTTTTT.

The chain joins TRBV2 to TRBJ1-2; TRBD1 aligns across 9 bases. This CDR3 is built from 14 residues. Germline V gene data show CDR1 as SNHLY and CDR2 as FYNNEI. After removal of 6 bases from V and 4 bases from J, the junction contained 6 bases not matched to a gene. The CDR3 coding sequence is TGTGCCAGCAGGACCGACAGGGGGGGCTATGGCTACACCTTC. Translated: CASRTDRGGYGYTF.

The chain joins TRBV5-1 to TRBJ1-2; D not resolved. This CDR3 has 12 amino acids. With 4 bases removed from V and 2 bases from J, the gap between germline ends came to 6 bases. Germline CDR1 reads SGHRS; CDR2 reads YFSETQ. In DNA form, the CDR3 reads TGCGCCAGCAGCAGGGAGAACTATGGCTACACCTTC. It yields the protein CASSRENYGYTF.

The chain employs TRBV6-6 and TRBJ2-2; TRBD1 matches at 7 bases. V shed 1 base and J 5 bases; nucleotides not matched to a gene: 4. The germline CDR1 and CDR2 sequences are MNHNY and SVGAGI (reference sequence). The CDR3 loop spans 15 amino acids. This chain's CDR3 is CASSYFRQGTGELFF. CDR3 in DNA: TGTGCCAGCAGTTACTTCAGACAGGGAACCGGGGAGCTGTTTTTT.

This chain joins TRBV7-9 and TRBJ2-2, with D possibly TRBD1 on 6 matching bases. Germline CDR1 is SEHNR and CDR2 is FQNEAQ (reference sequence). Trimming removed 4 bases from V and 1 base from J, with 13 bases in between. This CDR3 has 16 residues. Written as DNA, the CDR3 is TGTGCCAGCAGCTCCTCCGGGACAAGGAACACCGGGGAGCTGTTTTTT. This translates into CASSSSGTRNTGELFF.

This chain uses TRBV11-3 with TRBJ2-1; 9 bases agree with TRBD2. This CDR3 contains 15 residues. V was pared by 5 bases and J by 4 bases, with 6 bases of the junction left unmatched. CDR1 is SGHNT and CDR2 is YENEEA in the germline V gene. CDR3 residues: CASSRLAETYNEQFF. CDR3 coding DNA: TGTGCCAGCAGCAGACTAGCGGAGACGTACAATGAGCAGTTCTTC.

The chain employs TRBV18 and TRBJ2-5, with no clear D. Germline values: CDR1 KGHSH, CDR2 LQKENI. The CDR3 consists of 12 residues. Trimming left V 5 bases short and J 5 bases short, with 9 bases between. The chain's CDR3 is CASSTLGETQYF. The CDR3 nucleotides read TGTGCCAGCTCAACTTTGGGGGAGACCCAGTACTTC.

The chain uses TRBV4-2 and TRBJ2-1; D is possibly TRBD1 (5 bases). CDR1 and CDR2 from the germline V gene are LGHNA and YNFKEQ. The CDR3 length is 13 residues. V lost 6 bases, J lost 5 bases, and 11 bases lay in between. DNA of the CDR3: TGTGCCAGCAGATCTTACAGGCACAATGAGCAGTTCTTC. This gives the protein CASRSYRHNEQFF.

This clone has a count of ten or more. The genes are TRBV6-1 and TRBJ1-1; weak D call: TRBD1 (5 bases). V was clipped by 5 bases and J by 8 bases, with 21 bases between them. The CDR3 runs 15 residues. CDR1 and CDR2 (germline): MNHNS, SASEGT. CDR3 residues: CASSPWNPREREAFF. The CDR3 DNA reads TGTGCCAGCAGTCCCTGGAACCCCAGGGAACGCGAAGCTTTCTTT.

Only a few counts were recorded for this clone. V and J are TRBV27 and TRBJ2-7, with 8 bases lining up with TRBD1. With V trimmed by 6 bases and J by 4 bases, 11 bases remained unmatched. Germline V gene lookup returns CDR1 MNHEY and CDR2 SMNVEV (reference sequence). This CDR3 region has 15 residues. CDR3 region: CASSRQGGQVYEQYF. CDR3 coding DNA: TGTGCCAGCAGCCGGCAGGGGGGACAGGTATACGAGCAGTACTTC.

The sample holds a few counts of this clone. The chain is built from TRBV18 and TRBJ2-2, with D perhaps matching TRBD1 (6 bases). Germline values: CDR1 KGHSH, CDR2 LQKENI. Trimming took 6 bases from V and 4 from J, leaving 18 bases between them. The CDR3 totals 16 residues. The CDR3, as DNA: TGTGCCAGCTCTCTCGACAGGCCTCGTGGCACCGGGGAGCTGTTTTTT. Its protein is CASSLDRPRGTGELFF.

The chain recombines TRBV7-2 with TRBJ1-1; the D is unclear. In germline, CDR1 is SGHTA, CDR2 FQGNSA. This CDR3 spans 12 amino acids. V was cut by 4 bases and J by 1 base, with 4 bases left in between. CDR3 DNA: TGTGCCAGCAGCTCCAGGAACACTGAAGCTTTCTTT. Translating gives CASSSRNTEAFF.

The V call is TRBV5-1, the J call TRBJ2-1, with 8 positions matching TRBD1. Trimming removed 5 bases from V and 3 bases from J; junction bases left unmatched: 10. CDR1 is SGHRS and CDR2 is YFSETQ in the germline V gene. The CDR3 extends over 16 amino acids. CDR3: CASRPGRGTGYNEQFF. Here the CDR3 DNA reads TGCGCCAGCAGGCCTGGCCGTGGGACAGGCTACAATGAGCAGTTCTTC.

The genes are TRBV2 and TRBJ2-3; TRBD2 might be the D (6 bases). The CDR3 has 14 amino acids. Germline V gene sequence: CDR1 SNHLY, CDR2 FYNNEI. Trimming pared 3 bases from V and 1 base from J, leaving 8 bases between. CDR3 sequence reads: CASSDGTGTDTQYF. The CDR3 nucleotides are TGTGCCAGCAGTGATGGGACTGGCACAGATACGCAGTATTTT.